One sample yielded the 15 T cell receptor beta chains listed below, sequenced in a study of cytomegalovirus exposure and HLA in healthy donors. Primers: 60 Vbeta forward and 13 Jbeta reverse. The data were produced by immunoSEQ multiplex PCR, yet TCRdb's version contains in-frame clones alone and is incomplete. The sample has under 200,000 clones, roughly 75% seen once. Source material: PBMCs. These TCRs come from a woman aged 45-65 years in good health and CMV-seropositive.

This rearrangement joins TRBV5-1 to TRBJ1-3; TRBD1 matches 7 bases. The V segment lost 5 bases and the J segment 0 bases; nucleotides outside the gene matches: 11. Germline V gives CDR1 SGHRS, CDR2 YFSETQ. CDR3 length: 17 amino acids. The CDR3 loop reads CASSQYVTGASGNTIYF. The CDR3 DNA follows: TGCGCCAGCAGTCAATACGTTACAGGGGCCTCTGGAAACACCATATATTTT.

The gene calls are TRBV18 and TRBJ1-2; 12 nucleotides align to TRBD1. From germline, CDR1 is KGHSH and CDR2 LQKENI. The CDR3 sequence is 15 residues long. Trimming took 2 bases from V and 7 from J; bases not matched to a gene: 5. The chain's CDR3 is CASSPGTGGEGGYTF. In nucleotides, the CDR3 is TGTGCCAGCTCACCAGGGACAGGGGGCGAAGGTGGCTACACCTTC.

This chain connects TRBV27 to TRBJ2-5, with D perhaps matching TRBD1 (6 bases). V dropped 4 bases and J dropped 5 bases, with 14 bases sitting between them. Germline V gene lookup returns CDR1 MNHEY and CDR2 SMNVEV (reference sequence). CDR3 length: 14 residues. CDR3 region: CASSSQGPGETQYF. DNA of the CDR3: TGTGCCAGCAGTTCGCAGGGGCCGGGGGAGACCCAGTACTTC.

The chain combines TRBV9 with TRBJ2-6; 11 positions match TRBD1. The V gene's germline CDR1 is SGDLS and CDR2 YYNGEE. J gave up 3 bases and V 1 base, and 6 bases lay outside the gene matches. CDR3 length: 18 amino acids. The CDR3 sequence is CASSVKGTGGVGANVLTF. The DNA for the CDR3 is TGTGCCAGCAGCGTAAAGGGGACAGGGGGAGTTGGGGCCAACGTCCTGACTTTC.

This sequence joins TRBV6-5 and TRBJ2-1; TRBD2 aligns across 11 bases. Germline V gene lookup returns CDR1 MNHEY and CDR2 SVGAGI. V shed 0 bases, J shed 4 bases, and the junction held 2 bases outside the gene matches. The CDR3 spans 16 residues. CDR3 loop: CASSYSPSGRYNEQFF. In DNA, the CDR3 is TGTGCCAGCAGTTACTCCCCTAGCGGGAGGTACAATGAGCAGTTCTTC.

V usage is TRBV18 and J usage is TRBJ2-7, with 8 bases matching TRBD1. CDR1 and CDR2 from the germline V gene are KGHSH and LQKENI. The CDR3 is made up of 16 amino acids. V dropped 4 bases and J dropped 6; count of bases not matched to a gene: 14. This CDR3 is CASSQYGQGDMGEQYF. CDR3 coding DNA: TGTGCCAGCTCACAATATGGACAGGGAGATATGGGCGAGCAGTACTTC.

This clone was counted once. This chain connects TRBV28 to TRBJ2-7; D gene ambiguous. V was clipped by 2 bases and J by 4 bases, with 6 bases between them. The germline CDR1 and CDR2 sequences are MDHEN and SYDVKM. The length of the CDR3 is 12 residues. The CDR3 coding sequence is TGTGCCAGCAGTTTAACAGCATACGAGCAGTACTTC. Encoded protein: CASSLTAYEQYF.

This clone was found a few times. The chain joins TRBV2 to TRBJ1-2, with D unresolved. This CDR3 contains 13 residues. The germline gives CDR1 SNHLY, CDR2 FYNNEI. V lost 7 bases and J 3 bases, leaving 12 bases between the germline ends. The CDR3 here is CASIPTVYYGYTF. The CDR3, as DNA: TGTGCCAGCATTCCGACTGTATACTATGGCTACACCTTC.

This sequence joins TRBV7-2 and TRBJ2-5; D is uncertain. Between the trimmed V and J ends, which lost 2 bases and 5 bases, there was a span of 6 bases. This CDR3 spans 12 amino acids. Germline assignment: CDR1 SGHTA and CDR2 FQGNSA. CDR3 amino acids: CASSLSRETQYF. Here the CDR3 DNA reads TGTGCCAGCAGCTTAAGTCGGGAGACCCAGTACTTC.

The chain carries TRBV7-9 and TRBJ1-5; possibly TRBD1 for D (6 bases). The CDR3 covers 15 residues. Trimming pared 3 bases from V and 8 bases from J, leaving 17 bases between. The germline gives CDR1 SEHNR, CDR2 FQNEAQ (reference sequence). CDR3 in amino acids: CASSFTGQLEEPQHF. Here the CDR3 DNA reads TGTGCCAGCAGCTTTACCGGACAGTTGGAGGAGCCCCAGCATTTT.

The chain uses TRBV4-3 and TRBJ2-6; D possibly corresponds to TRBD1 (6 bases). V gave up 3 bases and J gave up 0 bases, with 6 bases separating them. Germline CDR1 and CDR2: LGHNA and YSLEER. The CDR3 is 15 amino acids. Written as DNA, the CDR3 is TGCGCCAGCAGCCAGGACAGCTCTGGGGCCAACGTCCTGACTTTC. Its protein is CASSQDSSGANVLTF.

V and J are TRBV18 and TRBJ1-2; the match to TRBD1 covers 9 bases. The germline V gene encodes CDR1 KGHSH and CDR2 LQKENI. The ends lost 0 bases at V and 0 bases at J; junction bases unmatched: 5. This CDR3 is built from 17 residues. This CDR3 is CASSPPNRGRTNYGYTF. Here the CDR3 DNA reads TGTGCCAGCTCACCACCGAACAGGGGGCGTACTAACTATGGCTACACCTTC.

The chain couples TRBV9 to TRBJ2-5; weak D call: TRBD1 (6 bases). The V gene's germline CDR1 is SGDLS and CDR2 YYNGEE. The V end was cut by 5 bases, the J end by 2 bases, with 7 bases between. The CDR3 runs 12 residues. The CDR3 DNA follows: TGTGCCAGCAGGGGACAACAAGAGACCCAGTACTTC. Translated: CASRGQQETQYF. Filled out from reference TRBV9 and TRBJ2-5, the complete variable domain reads DSGVTQTPKHLITATGQRVTLRCSPRSGDLSVYWYQQSLDQGLQFLIQYYNGEERAKGNILERFSAQQFPDLHSELNLSSLELGDSALYFCASRGQQETQYFGPGTRLLVL.

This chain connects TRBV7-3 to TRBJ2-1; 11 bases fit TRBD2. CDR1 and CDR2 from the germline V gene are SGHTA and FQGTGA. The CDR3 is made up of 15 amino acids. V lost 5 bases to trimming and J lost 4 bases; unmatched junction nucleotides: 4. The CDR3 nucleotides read TGTGCCAGCAGCCCGGGACTAGCGGTATACAATGAGCAGTTCTTC. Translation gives CASSPGLAVYNEQFF.

DNA of the CDR3: TGTGCCAGCAGTCTCCTAGCGGGAGGGATCCATGAGCAGTTCTTC. It yields the protein CASSLLAGGIHEQFF. The rearrangement joins TRBV6-5 to TRBJ2-1; TRBD2 aligns across 12 bases. Trimming removed 5 bases from V and 8 bases from J; junction bases left unmatched: 7. Germline lookup yields CDR1 MNHEY and CDR2 SVGAGI. This CDR3 comprises 15 residues.